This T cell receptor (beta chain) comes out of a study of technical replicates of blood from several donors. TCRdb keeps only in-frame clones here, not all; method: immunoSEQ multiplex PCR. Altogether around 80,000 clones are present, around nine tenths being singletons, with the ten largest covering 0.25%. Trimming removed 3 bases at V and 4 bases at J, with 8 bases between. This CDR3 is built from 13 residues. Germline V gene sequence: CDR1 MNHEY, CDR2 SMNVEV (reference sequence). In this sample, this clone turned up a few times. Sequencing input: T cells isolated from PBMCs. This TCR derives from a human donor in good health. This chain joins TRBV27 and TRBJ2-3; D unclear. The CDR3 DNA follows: TGTGCCAGCAGTTTTGGGCAGGCAGATACGCAGTATTTT. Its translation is CASSFGQADTQYF.